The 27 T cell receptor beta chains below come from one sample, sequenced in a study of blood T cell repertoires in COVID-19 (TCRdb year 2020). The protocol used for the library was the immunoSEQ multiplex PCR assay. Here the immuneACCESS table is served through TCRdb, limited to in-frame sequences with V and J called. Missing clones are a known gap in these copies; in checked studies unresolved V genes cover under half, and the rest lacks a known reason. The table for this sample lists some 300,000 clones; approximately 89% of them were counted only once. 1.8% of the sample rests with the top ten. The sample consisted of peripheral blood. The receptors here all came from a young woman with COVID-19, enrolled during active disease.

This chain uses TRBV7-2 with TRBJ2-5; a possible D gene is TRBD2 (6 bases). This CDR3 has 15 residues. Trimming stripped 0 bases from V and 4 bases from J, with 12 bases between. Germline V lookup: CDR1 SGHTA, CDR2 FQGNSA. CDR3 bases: TGTGCCAGCAGCTTAGCGGGGGGACTCGCAGAGACCCAGTACTTC. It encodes CASSLAGGLAETQYF.

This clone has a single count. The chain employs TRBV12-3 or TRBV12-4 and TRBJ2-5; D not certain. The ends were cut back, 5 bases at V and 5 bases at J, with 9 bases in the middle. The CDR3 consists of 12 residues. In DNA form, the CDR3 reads TGTGCCAGCAGTACGAGGCGGGAGACCCAGTACTTC. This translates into CASSTRRETQYF.

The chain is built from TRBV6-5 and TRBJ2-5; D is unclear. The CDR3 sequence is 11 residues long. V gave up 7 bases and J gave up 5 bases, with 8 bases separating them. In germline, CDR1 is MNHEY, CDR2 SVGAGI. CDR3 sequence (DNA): TGTGCCAGCACGTTATTGGAGACCCAGTACTTC. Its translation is CASTLLETQYF.

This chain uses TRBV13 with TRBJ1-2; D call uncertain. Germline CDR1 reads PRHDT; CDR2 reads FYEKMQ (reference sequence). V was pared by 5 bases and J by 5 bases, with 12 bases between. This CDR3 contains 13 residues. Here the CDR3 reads CASSRDSGYGYTF. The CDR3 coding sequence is TGTGCCAGCAGCCGAGATAGCGGGTATGGCTACACCTTC.

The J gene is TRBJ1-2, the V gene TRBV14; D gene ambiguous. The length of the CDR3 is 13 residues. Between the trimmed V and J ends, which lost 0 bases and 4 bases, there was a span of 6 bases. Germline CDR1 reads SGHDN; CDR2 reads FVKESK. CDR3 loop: CASSQDPSYGYTF. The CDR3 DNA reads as TGTGCCAGCAGCCAAGACCCATCCTATGGCTACACCTTC.

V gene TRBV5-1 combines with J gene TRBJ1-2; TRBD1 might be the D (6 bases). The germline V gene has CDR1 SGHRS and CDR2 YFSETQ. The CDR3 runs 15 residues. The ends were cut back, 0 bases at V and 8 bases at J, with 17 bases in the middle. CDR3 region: CASSLGGGSSWGYTF. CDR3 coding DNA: TGCGCCAGCAGCTTGGGTGGGGGCTCCTCATGGGGCTACACCTTC.

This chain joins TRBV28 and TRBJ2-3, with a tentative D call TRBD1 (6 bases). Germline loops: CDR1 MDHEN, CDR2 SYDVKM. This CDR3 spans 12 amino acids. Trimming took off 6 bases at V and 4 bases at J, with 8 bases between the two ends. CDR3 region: CASRQGSDTQYF. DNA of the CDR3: TGTGCCAGCAGACAGGGATCAGATACGCAGTATTTT.

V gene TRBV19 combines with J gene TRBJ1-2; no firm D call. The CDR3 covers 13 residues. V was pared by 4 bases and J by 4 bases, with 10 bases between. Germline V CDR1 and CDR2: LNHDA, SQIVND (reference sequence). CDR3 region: CASSTGSAYGYTF. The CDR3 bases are TGTGCCAGTAGTACGGGGAGCGCCTATGGCTACACCTTC.

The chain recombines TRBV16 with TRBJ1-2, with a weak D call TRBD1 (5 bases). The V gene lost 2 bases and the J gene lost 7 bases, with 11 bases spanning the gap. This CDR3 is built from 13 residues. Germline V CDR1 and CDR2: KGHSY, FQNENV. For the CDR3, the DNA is TGTGCCAGCAGCCAAAGACAGTCCTCTGGCTACACCTTC. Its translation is CASSQRQSSGYTF.

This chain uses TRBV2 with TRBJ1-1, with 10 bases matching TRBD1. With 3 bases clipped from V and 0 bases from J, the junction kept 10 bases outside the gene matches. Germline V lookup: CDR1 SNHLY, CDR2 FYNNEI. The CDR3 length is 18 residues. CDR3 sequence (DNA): TGTGCCAGCAGTGACCCTTTCGGGACAGGGGCCATGAACACTGAAGCTTTCTTT. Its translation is CASSDPFGTGAMNTEAFF.

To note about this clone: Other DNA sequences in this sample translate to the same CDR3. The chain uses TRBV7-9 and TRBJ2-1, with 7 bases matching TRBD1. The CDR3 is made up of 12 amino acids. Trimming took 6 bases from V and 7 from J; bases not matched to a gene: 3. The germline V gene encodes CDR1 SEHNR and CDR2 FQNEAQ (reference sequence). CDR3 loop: CASRLQGNEQFF. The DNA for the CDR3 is TGTGCCAGCAGGTTACAGGGGAATGAGCAGTTCTTC.

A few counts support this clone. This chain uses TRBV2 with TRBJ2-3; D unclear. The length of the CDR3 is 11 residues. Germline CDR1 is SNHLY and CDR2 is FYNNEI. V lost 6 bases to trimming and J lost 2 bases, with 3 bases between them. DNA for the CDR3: TGTGCCAGCAGGGCCACAGATACGCAGTATTTT. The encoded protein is CASRATDTQYF.

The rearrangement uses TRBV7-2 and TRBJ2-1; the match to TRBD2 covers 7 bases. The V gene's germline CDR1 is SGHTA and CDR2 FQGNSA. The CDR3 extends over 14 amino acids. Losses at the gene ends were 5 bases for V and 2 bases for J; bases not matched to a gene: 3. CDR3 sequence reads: CASSPGLAYNEQFF. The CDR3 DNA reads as TGTGCCAGCAGCCCTGGACTAGCCTACAATGAGCAGTTCTTC.

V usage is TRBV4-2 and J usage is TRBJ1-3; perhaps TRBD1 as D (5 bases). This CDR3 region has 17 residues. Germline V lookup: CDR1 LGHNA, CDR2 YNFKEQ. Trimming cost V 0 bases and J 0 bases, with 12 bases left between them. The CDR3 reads CASSQDSPQASGNTIYF. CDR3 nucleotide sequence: TGTGCCAGCAGCCAAGATTCCCCACAGGCCTCTGGAAACACCATATATTTT.

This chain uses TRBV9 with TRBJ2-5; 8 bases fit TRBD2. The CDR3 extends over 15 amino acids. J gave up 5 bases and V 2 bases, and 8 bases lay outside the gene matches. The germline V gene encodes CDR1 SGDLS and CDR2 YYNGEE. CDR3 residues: CASSVLAGGGETQYF. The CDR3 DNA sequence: TGTGCCAGCAGCGTCCTGGCGGGGGGAGGGGAGACCCAGTACTTC. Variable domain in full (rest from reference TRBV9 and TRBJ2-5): DSGVTQTPKHLITATGQRVTLRCSPRSGDLSVYWYQQSLDQGLQFLIQYYNGEERAKGNILERFSAQQFPDLHSELNLSSLELGDSALYFCASSVLAGGGETQYFGPGTRLLVL.

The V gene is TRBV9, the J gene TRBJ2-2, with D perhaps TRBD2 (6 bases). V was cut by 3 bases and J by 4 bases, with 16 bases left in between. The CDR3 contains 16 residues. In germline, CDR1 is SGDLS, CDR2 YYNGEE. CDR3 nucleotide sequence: TGTGCCAGCAGCGCTCCTCGCGGGGTCAGCACCGGGGAGCTGTTTTTT. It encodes CASSAPRGVSTGELFF.

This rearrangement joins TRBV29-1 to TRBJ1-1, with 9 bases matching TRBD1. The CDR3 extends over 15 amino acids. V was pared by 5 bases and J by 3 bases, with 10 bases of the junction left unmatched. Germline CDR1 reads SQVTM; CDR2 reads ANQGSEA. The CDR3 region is CSVSTGGYQDTEAFF. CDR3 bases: TGCAGCGTTTCGACAGGGGGATATCAGGACACTGAAGCTTTCTTT.

CDR3 residues: CSVRQGPSSYEQYF. The CDR3 DNA follows: TGCAGCGTTCGACAGGGGCCCAGCTCCTACGAGCAGTACTTC. The chain recombines TRBV29-1 with TRBJ2-7, with 8 bases fitting TRBD1. Germline V gene sequence: CDR1 SQVTM, CDR2 ANQGSEA. V was pared by 5 bases and J by 0 bases, with 6 bases of the junction left unmatched. This CDR3 region has 14 residues.

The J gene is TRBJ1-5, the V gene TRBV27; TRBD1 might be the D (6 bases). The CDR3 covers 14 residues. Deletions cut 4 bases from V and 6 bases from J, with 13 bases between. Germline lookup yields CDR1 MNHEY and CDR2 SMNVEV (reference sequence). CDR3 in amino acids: CASSSVGGFQPQHF. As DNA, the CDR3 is TGTGCCAGCAGTTCTGTAGGGGGTTTTCAGCCCCAGCATTTT.

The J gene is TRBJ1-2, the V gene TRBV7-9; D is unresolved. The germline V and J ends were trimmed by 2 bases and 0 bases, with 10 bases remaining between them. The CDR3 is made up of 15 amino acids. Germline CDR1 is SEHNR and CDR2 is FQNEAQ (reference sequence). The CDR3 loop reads CASSLSAAANYGYTF. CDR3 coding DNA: TGTGCCAGCAGCTTATCGGCAGCGGCTAACTATGGCTACACCTTC.

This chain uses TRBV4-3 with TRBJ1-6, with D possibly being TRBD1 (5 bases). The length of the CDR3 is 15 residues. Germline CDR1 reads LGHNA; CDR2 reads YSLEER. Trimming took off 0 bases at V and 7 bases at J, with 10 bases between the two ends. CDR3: CASSQDRAGNSPLHF. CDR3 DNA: TGCGCCAGCAGCCAAGACAGGGCTGGCAATTCACCCCTCCACTTT.

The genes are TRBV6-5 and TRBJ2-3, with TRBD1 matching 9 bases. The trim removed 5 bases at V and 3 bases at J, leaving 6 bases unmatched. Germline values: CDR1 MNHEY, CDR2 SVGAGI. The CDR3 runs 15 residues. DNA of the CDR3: TGTGCCAGCAGTACCGGGACAGGGATTACAGATACGCAGTATTTT. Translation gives CASSTGTGITDTQYF.

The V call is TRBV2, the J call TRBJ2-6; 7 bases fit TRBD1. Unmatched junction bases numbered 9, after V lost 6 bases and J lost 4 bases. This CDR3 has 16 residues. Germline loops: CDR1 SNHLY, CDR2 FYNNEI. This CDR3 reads CASRFTRGSGANVLTF. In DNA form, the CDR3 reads TGTGCCAGCAGGTTCACCAGGGGGTCAGGGGCCAACGTCCTGACTTTC.

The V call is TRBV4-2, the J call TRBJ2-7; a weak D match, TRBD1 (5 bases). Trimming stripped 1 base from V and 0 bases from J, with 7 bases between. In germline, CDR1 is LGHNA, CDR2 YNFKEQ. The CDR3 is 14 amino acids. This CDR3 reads CASSQVDSSYEQYF. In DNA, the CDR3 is TGTGCCAGCAGCCAAGTTGACAGCTCCTACGAGCAGTACTTC.

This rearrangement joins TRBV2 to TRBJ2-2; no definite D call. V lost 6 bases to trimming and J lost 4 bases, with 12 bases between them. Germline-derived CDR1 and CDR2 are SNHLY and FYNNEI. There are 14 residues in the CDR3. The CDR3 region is CASSISGFTGELFF. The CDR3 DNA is TGTGCCAGCAGCATATCCGGGTTCACCGGGGAGCTGTTTTTT.

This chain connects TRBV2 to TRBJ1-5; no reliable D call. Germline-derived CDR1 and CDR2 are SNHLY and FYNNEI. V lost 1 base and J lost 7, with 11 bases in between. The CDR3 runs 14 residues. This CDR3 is CASSEDGGAQPQHF. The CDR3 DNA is TGTGCCAGCAGTGAAGATGGAGGTGCCCAGCCCCAGCATTTT.

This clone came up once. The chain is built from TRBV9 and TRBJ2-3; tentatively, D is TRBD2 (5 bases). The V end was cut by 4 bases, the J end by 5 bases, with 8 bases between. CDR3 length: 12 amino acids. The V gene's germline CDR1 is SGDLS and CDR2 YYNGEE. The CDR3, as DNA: TGTGCCAGCAGCCTACGGGGAGATACGCAGTATTTT. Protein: CASSLRGDTQYF.